This T cell receptor beta chain was retrieved from a study of blood T cell repertoires in COVID-19. In terms of age and location, participants ranged from roughly 18 to 90 years and lived in about 25 US areas. Germline V gene sequence: CDR1 SGHRS, CDR2 YFSETQ. Between the trimmed V and J ends, which lost 4 bases and 1 base, there was a span of 14 bases. This CDR3 region has 15 residues. Sequencing used immunoSEQ multiplex PCR; TCRdb keeps in-frame clones, though not all of them. The table lists approximately 300,000 clones, around 87% of them singletons. Sequencing input: PBMCs or T cells enriched from blood (not recorded which). V is TRBV5-1 and J is TRBJ2-5; perhaps TRBD1 as D (5 bases). The origin of this receptor is a woman aged 25 to 39 who had recovered from COVID-19. CDR3 sequence reads: CASSTSPDSQETQYF. The CDR3 DNA follows: TGCGCCAGCAGCACCAGTCCCGACAGCCAAGAGACCCAGTACTTC.